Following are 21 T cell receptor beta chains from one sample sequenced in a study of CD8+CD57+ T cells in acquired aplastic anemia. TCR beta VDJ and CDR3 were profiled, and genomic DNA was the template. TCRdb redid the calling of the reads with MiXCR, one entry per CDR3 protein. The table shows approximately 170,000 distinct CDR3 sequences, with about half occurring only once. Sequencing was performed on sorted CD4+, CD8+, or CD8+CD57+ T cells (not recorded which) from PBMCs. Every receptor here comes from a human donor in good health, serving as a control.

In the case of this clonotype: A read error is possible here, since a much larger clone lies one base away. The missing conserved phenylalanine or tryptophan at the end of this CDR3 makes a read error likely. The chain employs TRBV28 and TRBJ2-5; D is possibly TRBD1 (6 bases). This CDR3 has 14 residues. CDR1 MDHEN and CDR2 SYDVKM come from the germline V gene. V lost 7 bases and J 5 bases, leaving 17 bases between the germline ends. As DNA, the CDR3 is TGTGCCAGCAAAGGGACACCTCGGGTGGAGACCCAGTACTCC. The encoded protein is CASKGTPRVETQYS.

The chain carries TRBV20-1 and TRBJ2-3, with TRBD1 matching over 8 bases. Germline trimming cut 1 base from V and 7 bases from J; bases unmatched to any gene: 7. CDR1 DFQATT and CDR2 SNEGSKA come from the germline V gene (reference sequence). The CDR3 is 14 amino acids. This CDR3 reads CSARGARGLYTQYF. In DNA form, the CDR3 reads TGCAGTGCTAGAGGGGCCAGGGGGCTATATACGCAGTATTTT.

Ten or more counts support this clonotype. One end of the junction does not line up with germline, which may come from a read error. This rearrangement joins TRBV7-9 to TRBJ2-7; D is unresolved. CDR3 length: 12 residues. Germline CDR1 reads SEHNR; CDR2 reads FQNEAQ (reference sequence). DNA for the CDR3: TGCGCCAGCAGCTTGGCCTTCTACGAGCAGTACTTC. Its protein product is CASSLAFYEQYF. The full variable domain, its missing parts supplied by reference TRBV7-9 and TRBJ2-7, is DTGVSQNPRHKITKRGQNVTFRCDPISEHNRLYWYRQTLGQGPEFLTYFQNEAQLEKSRLLSDRFSAERPKGSFSTLEIQRTEQGDSAMYLCASSLAFYEQYFGPGTRLTVT.

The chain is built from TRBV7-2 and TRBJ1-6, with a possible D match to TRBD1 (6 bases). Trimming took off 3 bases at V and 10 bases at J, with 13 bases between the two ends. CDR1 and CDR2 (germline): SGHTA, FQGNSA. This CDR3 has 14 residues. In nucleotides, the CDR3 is TGTGCCAGCAGCTTTTCGGGGGCCCAATCACCCCTCCACTTT. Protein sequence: CASSFSGAQSPLHF.

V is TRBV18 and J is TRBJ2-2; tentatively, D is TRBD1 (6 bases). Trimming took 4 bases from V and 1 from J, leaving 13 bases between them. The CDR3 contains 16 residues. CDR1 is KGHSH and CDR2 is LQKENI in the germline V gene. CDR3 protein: CASSHESTGNTGELFF. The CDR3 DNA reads TGTGCCAGCTCACACGAATCGACAGGGAACACCGGGGAGCTGTTTTTT.

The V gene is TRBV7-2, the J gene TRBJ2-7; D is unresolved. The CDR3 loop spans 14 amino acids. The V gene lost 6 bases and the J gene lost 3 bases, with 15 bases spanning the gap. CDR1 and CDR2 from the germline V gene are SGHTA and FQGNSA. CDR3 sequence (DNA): TGTGCCAGCAGTCCCCCCTTGGGTGGCTACGAGCAGTACTTC. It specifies CASSPPLGGYEQYF.

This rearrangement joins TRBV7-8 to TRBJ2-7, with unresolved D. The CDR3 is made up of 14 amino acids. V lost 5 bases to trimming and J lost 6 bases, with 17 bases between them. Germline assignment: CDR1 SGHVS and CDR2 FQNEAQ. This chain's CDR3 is CASSDLTSRSEQYF. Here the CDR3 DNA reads TGTGCCAGCAGCGACCTCACCTCGAGGTCCGAGCAGTACTTC.

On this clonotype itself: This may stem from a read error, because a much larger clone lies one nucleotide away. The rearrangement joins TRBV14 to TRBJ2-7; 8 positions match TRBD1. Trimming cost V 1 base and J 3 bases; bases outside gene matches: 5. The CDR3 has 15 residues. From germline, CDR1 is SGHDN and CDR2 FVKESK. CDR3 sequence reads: CASSQGGTGIYEQYF. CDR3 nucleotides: TGTGCCAGCAGCCAAGGTGGGACAGGCATCTACGAGCAGTACTTC.

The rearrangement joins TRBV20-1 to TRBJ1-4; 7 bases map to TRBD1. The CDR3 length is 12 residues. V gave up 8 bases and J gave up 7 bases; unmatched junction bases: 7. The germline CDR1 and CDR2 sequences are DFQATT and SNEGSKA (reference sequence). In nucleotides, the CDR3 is TGCAGTACGGACACAGGGGCTGAAAAACTGTTTTTT. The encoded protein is CSTDTGAEKLFF.

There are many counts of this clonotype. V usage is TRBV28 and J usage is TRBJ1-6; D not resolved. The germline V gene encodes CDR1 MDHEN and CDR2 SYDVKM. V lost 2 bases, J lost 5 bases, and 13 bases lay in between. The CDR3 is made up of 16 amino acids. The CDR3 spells CASSLRGSLNNSPLHF. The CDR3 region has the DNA TGTGCCAGCAGTTTACGGGGTAGCCTCAATAATTCACCCCTCCACTTT.

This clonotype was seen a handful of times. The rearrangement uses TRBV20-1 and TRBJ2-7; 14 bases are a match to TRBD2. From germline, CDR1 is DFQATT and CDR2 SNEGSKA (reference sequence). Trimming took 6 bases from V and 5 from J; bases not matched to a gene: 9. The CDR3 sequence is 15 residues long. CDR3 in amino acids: CSATRTSGRSHEQYF. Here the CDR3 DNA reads TGCAGTGCAACCAGGACTAGCGGGAGGTCCCACGAGCAGTACTTC.

CDR3 amino acids: CASGGYSYNEQFF. CDR3 nucleotides: TGTGCCAGCGGGGGATACTCCTACAATGAGCAGTTCTTC. The V call is TRBV25-1, the J call TRBJ2-1; either TRBD1 or TRBD2 may supply D (5 bases each). The V and J ends lost 8 bases and 0 bases respectively, with 8 bases between them. Germline V gives CDR1 MGHDK, CDR2 SYGVNS. This CDR3 comprises 13 residues.

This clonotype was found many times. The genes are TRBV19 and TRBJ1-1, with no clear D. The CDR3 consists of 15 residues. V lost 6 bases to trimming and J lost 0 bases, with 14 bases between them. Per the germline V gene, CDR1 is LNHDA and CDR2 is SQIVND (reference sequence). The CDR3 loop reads CASRWTLGLNTEAFF. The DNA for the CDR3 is TGTGCCAGTAGGTGGACCCTCGGGCTGAACACTGAAGCTTTCTTT.

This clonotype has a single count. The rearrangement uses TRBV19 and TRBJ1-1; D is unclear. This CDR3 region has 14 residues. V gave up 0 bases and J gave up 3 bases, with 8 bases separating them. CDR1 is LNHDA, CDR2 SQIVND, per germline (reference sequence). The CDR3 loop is CASSIEGKHTEAFF. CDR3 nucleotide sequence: TGTGCCAGTAGTATAGAAGGGAAACACACTGAAGCTTTCTTT.

CDR3 sequence (DNA): TGTGCCAGCAGCCAAGATCTTGGTCCCAAGTCCGGGGAGCTGTTTTTT. Translating gives CASSQDLGPKSGELFF. The rearrangement joins TRBV3-1 to TRBJ2-2; D gene ambiguous. Germline V gene sequence: CDR1 LGHDT, CDR2 YNNKEL (reference sequence). The CDR3 has 16 residues. Trimming took 0 bases from V and 6 from J, leaving 14 bases between them.

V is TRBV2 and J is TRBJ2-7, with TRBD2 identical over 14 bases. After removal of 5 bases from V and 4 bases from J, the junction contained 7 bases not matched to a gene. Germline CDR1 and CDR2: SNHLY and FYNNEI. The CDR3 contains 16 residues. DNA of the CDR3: TGTGCCAGCAGTTCCTCCCGGACTAGCGGGGGGTACGAGCAGTACTTC. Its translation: CASSSSRTSGGYEQYF.

The CDR3 nucleotides read TGTGCCAGCAGCTCCCCGTTTACAGGGAAGCTCCGCTCCTACAATGAGCAGTTCTTC. As protein: CASSSPFTGKLRSYNEQFF. The chain uses TRBV7-6 and TRBJ2-1; D possibly corresponds to TRBD1 (6 bases). The CDR3 is made up of 19 amino acids. Per germline, CDR1 SGHVS and CDR2 FNYEAQ. V lost 4 bases and J 0 bases, leaving 22 bases between the germline ends.

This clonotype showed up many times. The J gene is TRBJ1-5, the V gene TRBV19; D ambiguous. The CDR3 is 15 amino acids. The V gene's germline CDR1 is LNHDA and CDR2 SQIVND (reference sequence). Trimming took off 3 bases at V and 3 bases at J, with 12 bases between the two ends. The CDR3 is CASSMARTFNQPQHF. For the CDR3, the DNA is TGTGCCAGTAGTATGGCCCGCACGTTCAATCAGCCCCAGCATTTT.

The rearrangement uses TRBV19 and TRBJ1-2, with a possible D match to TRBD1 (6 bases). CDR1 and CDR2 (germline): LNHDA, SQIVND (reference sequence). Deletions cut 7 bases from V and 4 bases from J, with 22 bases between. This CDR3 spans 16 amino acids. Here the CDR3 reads CASTPTPGADRYGYTF. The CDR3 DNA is TGTGCCAGTACCCCAACCCCAGGGGCCGACCGCTATGGCTACACCTTC.

Here the CDR3 DNA reads TGCAGTGCTTATACCGGGACAGGGGTTAATGAAAAACTGTTTTTT. It codes for CSAYTGTGVNEKLFF. This chain links TRBV20-1 with TRBJ1-4, with TRBD1 matching 10 bases. Losses at the gene ends were 5 bases for V and 4 bases for J; bases not matched to a gene: 7. Germline loops: CDR1 DFQATT, CDR2 SNEGSKA (reference sequence). CDR3 length: 15 amino acids.

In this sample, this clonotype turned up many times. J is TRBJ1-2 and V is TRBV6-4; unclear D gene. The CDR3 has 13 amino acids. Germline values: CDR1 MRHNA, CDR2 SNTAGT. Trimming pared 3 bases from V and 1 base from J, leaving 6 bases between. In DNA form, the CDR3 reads TGTGCCAGCAGTGAGACCCTTAACTATGGCTACACCTTC. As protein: CASSETLNYGYTF.